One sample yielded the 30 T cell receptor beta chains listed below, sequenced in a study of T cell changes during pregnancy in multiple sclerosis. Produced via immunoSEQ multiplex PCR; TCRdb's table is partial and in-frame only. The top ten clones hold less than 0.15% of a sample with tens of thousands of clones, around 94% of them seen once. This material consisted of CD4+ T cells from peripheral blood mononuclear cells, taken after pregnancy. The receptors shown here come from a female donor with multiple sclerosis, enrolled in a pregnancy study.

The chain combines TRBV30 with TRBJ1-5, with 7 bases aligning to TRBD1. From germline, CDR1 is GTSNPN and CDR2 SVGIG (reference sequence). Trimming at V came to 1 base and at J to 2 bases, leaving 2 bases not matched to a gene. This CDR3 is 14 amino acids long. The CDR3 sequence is CAWSGDRGNQPQHF. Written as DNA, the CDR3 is TGTGCCTGGAGTGGTGACAGGGGCAATCAGCCCCAGCATTTT.

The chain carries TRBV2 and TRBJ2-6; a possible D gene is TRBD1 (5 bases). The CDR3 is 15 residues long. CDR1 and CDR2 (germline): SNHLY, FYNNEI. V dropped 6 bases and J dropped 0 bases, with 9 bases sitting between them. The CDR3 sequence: CASSGHPSGANVLTF. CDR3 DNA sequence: TGTGCCAGCAGCGGACACCCCTCTGGGGCCAACGTCCTGACTTTC. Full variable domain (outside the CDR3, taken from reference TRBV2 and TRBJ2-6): EPEVTQTPSHQVTQMGQEVILRCVPISNHLYFYWYRQILGQKVEFLVSFYNNEISEKSEIFDDQFSVERPDGSNFTLKIRSTKLEDSAMYFCASSGHPSGANVLTFGAGSRLTVL.

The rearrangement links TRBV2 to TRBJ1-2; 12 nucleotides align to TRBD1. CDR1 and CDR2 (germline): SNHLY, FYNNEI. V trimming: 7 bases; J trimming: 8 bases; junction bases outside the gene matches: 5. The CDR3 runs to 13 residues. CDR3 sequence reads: CASTRDRGPGYTF. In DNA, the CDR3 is TGTGCCAGCACCCGGGACAGGGGGCCGGGCTACACCTTC.

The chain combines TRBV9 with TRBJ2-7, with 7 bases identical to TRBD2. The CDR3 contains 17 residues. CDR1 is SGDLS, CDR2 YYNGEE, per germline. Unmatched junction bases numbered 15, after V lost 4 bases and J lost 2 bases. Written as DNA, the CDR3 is TGTGCCAGCAGCCCCACCCCCTCTAGCGGCCCTCCCTACGAGCAGTACTTC. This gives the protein CASSPTPSSGPPYEQYF.

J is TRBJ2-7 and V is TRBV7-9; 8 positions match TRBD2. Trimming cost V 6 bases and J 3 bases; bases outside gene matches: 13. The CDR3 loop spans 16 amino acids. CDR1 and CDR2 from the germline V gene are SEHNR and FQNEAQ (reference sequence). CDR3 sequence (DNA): TGTGCCAGCAGTCTCTACCTGACTAGCGCCCACTACGAGCAGTACTTC. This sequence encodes CASSLYLTSAHYEQYF.

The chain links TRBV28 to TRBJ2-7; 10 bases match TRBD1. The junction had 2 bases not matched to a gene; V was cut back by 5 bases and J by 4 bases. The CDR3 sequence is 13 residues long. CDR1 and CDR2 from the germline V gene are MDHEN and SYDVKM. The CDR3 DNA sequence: TGTGCCAGCAGTGAGGGACAGGGGTACGAGCAGTACTTC. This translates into CASSEGQGYEQYF.

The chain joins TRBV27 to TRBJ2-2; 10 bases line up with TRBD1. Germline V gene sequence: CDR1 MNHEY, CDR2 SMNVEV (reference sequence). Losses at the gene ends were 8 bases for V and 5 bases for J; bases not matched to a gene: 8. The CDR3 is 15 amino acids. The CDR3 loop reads CASHGDRGRTGELFF. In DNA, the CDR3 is TGTGCCAGCCATGGGGACAGGGGTAGAACCGGGGAGCTGTTTTTT.

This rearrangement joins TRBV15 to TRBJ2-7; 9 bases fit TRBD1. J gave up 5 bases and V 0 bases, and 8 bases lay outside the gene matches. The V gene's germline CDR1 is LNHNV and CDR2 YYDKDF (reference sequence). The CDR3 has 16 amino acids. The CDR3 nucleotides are TGTGCCACCAGCAGAGATCAGGGGACAGGGAGGAACGAGCAGTACTTC. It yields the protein CATSRDQGTGRNEQYF. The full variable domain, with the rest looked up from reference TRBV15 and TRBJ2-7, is DAMVIQNPRYQVTQFGKPVTLSCSQTLNHNVMYWYQQKSSQAPKLLFHYYDKDFNNEADTPDNFQSRRPNTSFCFLDIRSPGLGDTAMYLCATSRDQGTGRNEQYFGPGTRLTVT.

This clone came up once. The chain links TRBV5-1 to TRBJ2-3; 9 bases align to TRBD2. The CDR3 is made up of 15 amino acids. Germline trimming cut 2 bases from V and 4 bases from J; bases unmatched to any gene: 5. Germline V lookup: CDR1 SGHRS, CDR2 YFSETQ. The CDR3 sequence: CASSFSGSNPDTQYF. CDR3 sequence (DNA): TGCGCCAGCAGCTTTAGCGGGAGCAACCCAGATACGCAGTATTTT.

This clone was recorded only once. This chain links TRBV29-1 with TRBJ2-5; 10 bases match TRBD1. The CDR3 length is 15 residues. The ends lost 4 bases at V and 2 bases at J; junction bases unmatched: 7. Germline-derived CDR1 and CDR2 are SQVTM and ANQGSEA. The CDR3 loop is CSVGAGTGVQETQYF. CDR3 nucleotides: TGCAGCGTTGGGGCCGGGACAGGGGTTCAAGAGACCCAGTACTTC.

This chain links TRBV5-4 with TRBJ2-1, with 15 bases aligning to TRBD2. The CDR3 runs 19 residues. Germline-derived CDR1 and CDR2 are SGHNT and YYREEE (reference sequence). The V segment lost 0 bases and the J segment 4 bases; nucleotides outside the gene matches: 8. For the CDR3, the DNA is TGTGCCAGCAGCTTGGGCCTCGGACTAGCGGGAGGGATTTACAATGAGCAGTTCTTC. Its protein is CASSLGLGLAGGIYNEQFF.

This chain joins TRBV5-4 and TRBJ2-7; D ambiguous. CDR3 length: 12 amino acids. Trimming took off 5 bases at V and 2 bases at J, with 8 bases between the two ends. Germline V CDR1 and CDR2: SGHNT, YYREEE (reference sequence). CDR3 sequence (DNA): TGTGCCAGCAGTACTGATGCCTACGAGCAGTACTTC. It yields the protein CASSTDAYEQYF. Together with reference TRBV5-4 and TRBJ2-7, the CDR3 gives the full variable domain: ETGVTQSPTHLIKTRGQQVTLRCSSQSGHNTVSWYQQALGQGPQFIFQYYREEENGRGNFPPRFSGLQFPNYSSELNVNALELDDSALYLCASSTDAYEQYFGPGTRLTVT.

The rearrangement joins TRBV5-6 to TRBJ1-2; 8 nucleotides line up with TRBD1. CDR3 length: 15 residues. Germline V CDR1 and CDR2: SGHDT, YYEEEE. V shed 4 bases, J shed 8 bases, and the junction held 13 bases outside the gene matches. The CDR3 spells CASSADRARRRGYTF. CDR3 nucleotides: TGTGCCAGCAGCGCGGACAGGGCTAGGAGAAGAGGCTACACCTTC.

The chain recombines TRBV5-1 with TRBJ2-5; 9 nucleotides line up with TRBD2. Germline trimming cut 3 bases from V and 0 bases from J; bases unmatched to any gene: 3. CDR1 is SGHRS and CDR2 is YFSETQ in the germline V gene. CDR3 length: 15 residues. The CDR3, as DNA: TGCGCCAGCAGCTCGTTAGCGGGAGACCAAGAGACCCAGTACTTC. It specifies CASSSLAGDQETQYF. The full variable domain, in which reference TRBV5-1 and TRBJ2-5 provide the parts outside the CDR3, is KAGVTQTPRYLIKTRGQQVTLSCSPISGHRSVSWYQQTPGQGLQFLFEYFSETQRNKGNFPGRFSGRQFSNSRSEMNVSTLELGDSALYLCASSSLAGDQETQYFGPGTRLLVL.

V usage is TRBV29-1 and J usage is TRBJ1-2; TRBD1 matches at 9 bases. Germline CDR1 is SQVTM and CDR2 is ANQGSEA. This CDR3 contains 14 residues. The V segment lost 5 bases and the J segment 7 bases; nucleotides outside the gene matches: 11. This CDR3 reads CSVQLQGALGGYTF. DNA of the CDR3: TGCAGCGTTCAACTACAGGGGGCACTTGGTGGCTACACCTTC. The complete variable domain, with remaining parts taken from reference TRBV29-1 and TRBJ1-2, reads SAVISQKPSRDICQRGTSLTIQCQVDSQVTMMFWYRQQPGQSLTLIATANQGSEATYESGFVIDKFPISRPNLTFSTLTVSNMSPEDSSIYLCSVQLQGALGGYTFGSGTRLTVV.

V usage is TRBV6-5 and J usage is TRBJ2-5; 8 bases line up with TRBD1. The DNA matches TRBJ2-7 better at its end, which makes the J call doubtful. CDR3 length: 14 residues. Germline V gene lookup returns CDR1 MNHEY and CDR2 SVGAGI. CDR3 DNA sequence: TGTGCCAGCAGTTACAACAGGGGGTACGACGAGCAGTACTTC. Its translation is CASSYNRGYDEQYF.

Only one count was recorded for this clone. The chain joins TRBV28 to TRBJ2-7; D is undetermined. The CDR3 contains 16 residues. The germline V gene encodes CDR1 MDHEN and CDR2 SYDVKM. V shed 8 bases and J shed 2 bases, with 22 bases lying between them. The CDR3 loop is CASSRQIIRVTYEQYF. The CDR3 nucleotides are TGTGCCAGCTCCCGGCAGATAATACGGGTTACCTACGAGCAGTACTTC.

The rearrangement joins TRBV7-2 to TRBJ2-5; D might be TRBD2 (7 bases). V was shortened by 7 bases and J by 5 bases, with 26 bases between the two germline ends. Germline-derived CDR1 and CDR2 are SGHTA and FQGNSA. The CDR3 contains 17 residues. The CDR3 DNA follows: TGTGCCAGCAAGGGGGGGGTCGGCAGCGTAACTTCCGAGACCCAGTACTTC. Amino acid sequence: CASKGGVGSVTSETQYF.

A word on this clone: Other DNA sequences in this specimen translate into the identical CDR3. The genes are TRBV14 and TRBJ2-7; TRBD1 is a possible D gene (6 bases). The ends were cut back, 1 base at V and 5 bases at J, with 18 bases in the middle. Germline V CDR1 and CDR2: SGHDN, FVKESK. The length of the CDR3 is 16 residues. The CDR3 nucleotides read TGTGCCAGCAGCCAAGTCAAGGACAGAGGGTTTCACGAGCAGTACTTC. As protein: CASSQVKDRGFHEQYF.

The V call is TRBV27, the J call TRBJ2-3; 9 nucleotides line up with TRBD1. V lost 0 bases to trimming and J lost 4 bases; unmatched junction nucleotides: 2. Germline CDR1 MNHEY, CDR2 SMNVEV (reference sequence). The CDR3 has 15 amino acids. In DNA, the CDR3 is TGTGCCAGCAGTTTATCTTGGGACAGGGCAGATACGCAGTATTTT. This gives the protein CASSLSWDRADTQYF.

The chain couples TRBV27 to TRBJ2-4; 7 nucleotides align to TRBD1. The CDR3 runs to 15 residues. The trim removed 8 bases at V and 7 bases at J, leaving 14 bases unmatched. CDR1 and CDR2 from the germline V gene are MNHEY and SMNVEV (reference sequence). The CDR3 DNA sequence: TGTGCCAGCCTTGATCTGACAGGGACGCGGAACATTCAGTACTTC. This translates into CASLDLTGTRNIQYF.

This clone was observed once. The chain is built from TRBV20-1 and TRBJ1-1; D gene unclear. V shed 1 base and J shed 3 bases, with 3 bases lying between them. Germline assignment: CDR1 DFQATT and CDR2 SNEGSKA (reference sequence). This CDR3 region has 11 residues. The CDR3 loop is CSARADTEAFF. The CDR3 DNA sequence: TGCAGTGCTAGAGCCGACACTGAAGCTTTCTTT.

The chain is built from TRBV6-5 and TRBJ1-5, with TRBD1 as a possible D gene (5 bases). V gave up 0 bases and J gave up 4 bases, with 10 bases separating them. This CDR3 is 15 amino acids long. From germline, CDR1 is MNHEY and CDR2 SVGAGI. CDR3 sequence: CASSYSGGANQPQHF. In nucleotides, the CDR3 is TGTGCCAGCAGTTACTCAGGAGGGGCAAATCAGCCCCAGCATTTT.

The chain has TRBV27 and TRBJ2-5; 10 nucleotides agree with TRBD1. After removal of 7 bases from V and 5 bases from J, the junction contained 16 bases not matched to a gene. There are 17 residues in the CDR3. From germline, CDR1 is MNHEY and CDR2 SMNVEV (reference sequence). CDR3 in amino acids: CASKEPGTGADGETQYF. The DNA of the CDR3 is TGTGCCAGCAAAGAACCCGGGACAGGGGCCGATGGTGAGACCCAGTACTTC.

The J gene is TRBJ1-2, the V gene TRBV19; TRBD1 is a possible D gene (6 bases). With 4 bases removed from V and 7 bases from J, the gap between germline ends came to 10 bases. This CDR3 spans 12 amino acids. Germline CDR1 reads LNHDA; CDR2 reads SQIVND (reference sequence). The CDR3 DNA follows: TGTGCCAGTAGTAAGAAAGGGGGTGGCTACACCTTC. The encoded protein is CASSKKGGGYTF.

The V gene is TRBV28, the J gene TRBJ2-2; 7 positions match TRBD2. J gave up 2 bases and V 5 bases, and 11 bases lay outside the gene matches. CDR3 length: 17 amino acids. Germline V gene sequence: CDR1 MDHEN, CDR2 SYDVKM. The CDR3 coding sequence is TGTGCCAGCAGTCCCTGGCAGGGCGGGGGAAACACCGGGGAGCTGTTTTTT. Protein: CASSPWQGGGNTGELFF.

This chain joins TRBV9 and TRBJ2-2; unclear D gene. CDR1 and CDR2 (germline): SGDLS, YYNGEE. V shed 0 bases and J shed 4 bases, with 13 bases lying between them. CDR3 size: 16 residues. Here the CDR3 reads CASSVGPKPGTGELFF. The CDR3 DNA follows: TGTGCCAGCAGCGTAGGCCCCAAACCGGGCACCGGGGAGCTGTTTTTT.

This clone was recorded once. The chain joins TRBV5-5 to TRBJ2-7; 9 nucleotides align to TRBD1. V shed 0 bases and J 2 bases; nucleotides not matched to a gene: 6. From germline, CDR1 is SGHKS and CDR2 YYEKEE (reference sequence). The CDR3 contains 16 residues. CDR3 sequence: CASSLEGTGIAYEQYF. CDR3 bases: TGTGCCAGCAGCTTGGAGGGGACAGGGATCGCCTACGAGCAGTACTTC. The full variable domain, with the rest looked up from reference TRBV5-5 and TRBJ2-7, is DAGVTQSPTHLIKTRGQQVTLRCSPISGHKSVSWYQQVLGQGPQFIFQYYEKEERGRGNFPDRFSARQFPNYSSELNVNALLLGDSALYLCASSLEGTGIAYEQYFGPGTRLTVT.

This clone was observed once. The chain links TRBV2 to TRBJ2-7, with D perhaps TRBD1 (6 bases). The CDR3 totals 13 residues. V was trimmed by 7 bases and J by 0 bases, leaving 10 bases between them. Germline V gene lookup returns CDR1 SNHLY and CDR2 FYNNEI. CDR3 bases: TGTGCCAGCAAAAGGGACAACTCCTACGAGCAGTACTTC. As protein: CASKRDNSYEQYF.

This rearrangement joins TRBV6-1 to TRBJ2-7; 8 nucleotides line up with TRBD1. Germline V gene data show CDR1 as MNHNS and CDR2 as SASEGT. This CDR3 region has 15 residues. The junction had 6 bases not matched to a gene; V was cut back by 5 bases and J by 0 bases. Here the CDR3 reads CASSPRTGTSYEQYF. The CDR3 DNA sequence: TGTGCCAGCAGTCCTAGGACAGGGACCTCCTACGAGCAGTACTTC.